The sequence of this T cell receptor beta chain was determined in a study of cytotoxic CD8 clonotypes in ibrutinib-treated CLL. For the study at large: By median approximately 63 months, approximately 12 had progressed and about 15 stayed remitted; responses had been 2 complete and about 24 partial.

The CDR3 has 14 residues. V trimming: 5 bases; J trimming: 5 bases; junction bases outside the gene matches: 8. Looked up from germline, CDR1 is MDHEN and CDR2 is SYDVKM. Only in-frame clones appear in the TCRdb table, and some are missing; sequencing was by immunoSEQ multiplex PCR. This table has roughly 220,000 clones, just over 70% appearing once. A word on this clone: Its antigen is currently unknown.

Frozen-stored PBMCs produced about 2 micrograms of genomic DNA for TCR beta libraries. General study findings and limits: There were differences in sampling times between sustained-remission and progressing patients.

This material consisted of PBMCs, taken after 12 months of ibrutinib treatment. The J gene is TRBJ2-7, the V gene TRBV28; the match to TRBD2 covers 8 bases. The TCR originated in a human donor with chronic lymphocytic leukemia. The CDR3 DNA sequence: TGTGCCAGCAGTCCCTTAGCGGGAAGAGACGAGCAGTACTTC. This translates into CASSPLAGRDEQYF. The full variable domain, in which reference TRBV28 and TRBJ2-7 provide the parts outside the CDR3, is DVKVTQSSRYLVKRTGEKVFLECVQDMDHENMFWYRQDPGLGLRLIYFSYDVKMKEKGDIPEGYSVSREKKERFSLILESASTNQTSMYLCASSPLAGRDEQYFGPGTRLTVT.